The 19 T cell receptor beta chains below all came from one sample that was sequenced in a study of cytomegalovirus exposure and HLA in healthy donors. PCR used 60 Vbeta primers and 13 Jbeta primers. Libraries were prepared by immunoSEQ multiplex PCR; TCRdb keeps only in-frame clonotypes and omits some of them. The table lists 160,000 or so clones, less than 90% of them singletons, with around 2% in the top ten. Sequenced: PBMCs. These receptors were obtained from a man younger than 35 in good health and CMV-seronegative.

The chain is built from TRBV15 and TRBJ2-6, with 8 bases identical to TRBD1. The ends lost 0 bases at V and 2 bases at J; junction bases unmatched: 9. The germline CDR1 and CDR2 sequences are LNHNV and YYDKDF (reference sequence). The CDR3 has 19 residues. CDR3 residues: CATSRDLGRGLTGANVLTF. As DNA, the CDR3 is TGTGCCACCAGCAGAGATCTGGGCAGGGGGCTTACTGGGGCCAACGTCCTGACTTTC.

The chain links TRBV5-1 to TRBJ2-6; a possible D gene is TRBD2 (7 bases). Trimming removed 4 bases from V and 2 bases from J, with 13 bases in between. The CDR3 totals 16 residues. Germline V gene data show CDR1 as SGHRS and CDR2 as YFSETQ. The CDR3 coding sequence is TGCGCCAGCAGCCTGGGGGAGGGGGCTGGGGCCAACGTCCTGACTTTC. It translates to CASSLGEGAGANVLTF.

V and J are TRBV28 and TRBJ2-1, with 8 bases lining up with TRBD2. This CDR3 contains 16 residues. Trimming removed 6 bases from V and 7 bases from J; junction bases left unmatched: 14. Per the germline V gene, CDR1 is MDHEN and CDR2 is SYDVKM. CDR3 sequence reads: CASSPILAAPTNEQFF. The CDR3 DNA reads TGTGCCAGCAGCCCTATACTAGCGGCGCCGACGAATGAGCAGTTCTTC.

The chain uses TRBV6-1 and TRBJ2-1; a possible D gene is TRBD1 (6 bases). The V gene lost 8 bases and the J gene lost 6 bases, with 20 bases spanning the gap. Per the germline V gene, CDR1 is MNHNS and CDR2 is SASEGT. The CDR3 length is 15 residues. The CDR3 region has the DNA TGTGCCAGCCTTTCTGGCCAGGGGCTTTCCAATGAGCAGTTCTTC. Protein product: CASLSGQGLSNEQFF.

This sequence joins TRBV9 and TRBJ2-3, with 11 bases aligning to TRBD2. Germline V CDR1 and CDR2: SGDLS, YYNGEE. Trimming removed 4 bases from V and 6 bases from J; junction bases left unmatched: 7. The CDR3 totals 15 residues. The CDR3 loop is CASSPRWTSGDTQYF. In nucleotides, the CDR3 is TGTGCCAGCAGCCCTCGCTGGACTAGCGGGGATACGCAGTATTTT.

The sample holds one count of this clone. The chain has TRBV27 and TRBJ1-2; no clear D. CDR3 length: 15 residues. Germline V lookup: CDR1 MNHEY, CDR2 SMNVEV (reference sequence). V lost 6 bases and J lost 4, with 18 bases in between. The CDR3: CASRVGVALSYGYTF. In nucleotides, the CDR3 is TGTGCCAGCAGGGTCGGGGTCGCTCTCTCCTATGGCTACACCTTC.

This chain links TRBV7-6 with TRBJ2-5, with D possibly matching TRBD1 (5 bases). The CDR3 is 14 amino acids. The V and J ends lost 4 bases and 3 bases respectively, with 12 bases between them. CDR1 is SGHVS, CDR2 FNYEAQ, per germline. CDR3: CASSSWPQEETQYF. The CDR3 DNA reads TGTGCCAGCAGCTCTTGGCCACAGGAAGAGACCCAGTACTTC.

This chain uses TRBV5-1 with TRBJ2-3; 16 bases line up with TRBD2. Germline values: CDR1 SGHRS, CDR2 YFSETQ. The CDR3 extends over 18 amino acids. The V segment lost 0 bases and the J segment 5 bases; nucleotides outside the gene matches: 6. CDR3 nucleotides: TGCGCCAGCAGCTTGGAGGGACTAGCGGGGGGGCCGGAAGATACGCAGTATTTT. It is translated as CASSLEGLAGGPEDTQYF.

CDR3 nucleotide sequence: TGCGCCAGCAGCCAAGGGATCGGAGGGGACACTGAAGCTTTCTTT. Its translation is CASSQGIGGDTEAFF. This sequence joins TRBV4-1 and TRBJ1-1; maybe TRBD1 (5 bases). CDR3 size: 15 residues. Trimming removed 1 base at V and 3 bases at J, with 12 bases between. CDR1 and CDR2 from the germline V gene are MGHRA and YSYEKL.

The chain links TRBV6-1 to TRBJ1-1, with D uncertain. Germline lookup yields CDR1 MNHNS and CDR2 SASEGT. The CDR3 is 15 amino acids. Trimming pared 4 bases from V and 7 bases from J, leaving 19 bases between. CDR3 sequence reads: CASSVYWETLDEAFF. CDR3 nucleotide sequence: TGTGCCAGCAGTGTGTATTGGGAGACCCTGGATGAAGCTTTCTTT.

This clone has only one observation. The V call is TRBV27, the J call TRBJ1-6, with 10 bases that match TRBD1. Germline lookup yields CDR1 MNHEY and CDR2 SMNVEV (reference sequence). The CDR3 extends over 14 amino acids. The J segment lost 7 bases and the V segment lost 4 bases, leaving 1 base of the junction unmatched. The chain's CDR3 is CASSWDRGNSPLHF. The CDR3 DNA reads as TGTGCCAGCAGTTGGGACAGGGGAAATTCACCCCTCCACTTT.

The V gene is TRBV4-3, the J gene TRBJ1-3; tentatively, D is TRBD1 (5 bases). V lost 1 base to trimming and J lost 7 bases, with 14 bases between them. This CDR3 contains 15 residues. From germline, CDR1 is LGHNA and CDR2 YSLEER. CDR3: CASSQGRDWGNTIYF. CDR3 in DNA: TGCGCCAGCAGCCAAGGAAGGGATTGGGGCAACACCATATATTTT.

This clone was observed a single time. The V call is TRBV6-6, the J call TRBJ2-7; TRBD1 aligns across 8 bases. Germline loops: CDR1 MNHNY, CDR2 SVGAGI (reference sequence). V was clipped by 6 bases and J by 3 bases; unmatched bases: 10. The CDR3 sequence is 15 residues long. CDR3 DNA sequence: TGTGCCAGCAGCTACACGACAGGGGCCGTCTACGAGCAGTACTTC. Protein: CASSYTTGAVYEQYF.

The gene calls are TRBV5-1 and TRBJ2-2; 12 nucleotides match TRBD2. The V gene end was trimmed by 2 bases and the J gene end by 5 bases; junction bases not matched to a gene: 7. CDR3 length: 17 amino acids. Germline V lookup: CDR1 SGHRS, CDR2 YFSETQ. The CDR3 loop is CASSFGLAGIGTGELFF. The CDR3 region has the DNA TGCGCCAGCAGCTTCGGACTAGCGGGGATCGGGACCGGGGAGCTGTTTTTT. Supplemented by reference TRBV5-1 and TRBJ2-2, the full variable domain reads KAGVTQTPRYLIKTRGQQVTLSCSPISGHRSVSWYQQTPGQGLQFLFEYFSETQRNKGNFPGRFSGRQFSNSRSEMNVSTLELGDSALYLCASSFGLAGIGTGELFFGEGSRLTVL.

V is TRBV5-1 and J is TRBJ2-1; no clear D. CDR1 and CDR2 from the germline V gene are SGHRS and YFSETQ. CDR3 length: 11 residues. Trimming pared 1 base from V and 15 bases from J, leaving 11 bases between. The CDR3 DNA follows: TGCGCCAGCAGCTTGAAGAGCGTCCGGTTCTTC. Amino acids: CASSLKSVRFF.

CDR3: CASADTSEGAYEQYF. DNA of the CDR3: TGTGCCAGCGCTGACACTAGTGAAGGAGCCTACGAGCAGTACTTC. V is TRBV7-6 and J is TRBJ2-7, with D maybe TRBD2 (5 bases). Germline V CDR1 and CDR2: SGHVS, FNYEAQ. The CDR3 sequence is 15 residues long. V was cut by 8 bases and J by 2 bases, with 19 bases left in between.

The V and J genes are TRBV7-2 and TRBJ1-5, with no clear D. The V gene's germline CDR1 is SGHTA and CDR2 FQGNSA. V lost 5 bases, J lost 6 bases, and 17 bases lay in between. The CDR3 has 15 residues. CDR3 protein: CASSQSGRETQPQHF. CDR3 coding DNA: TGTGCCAGCAGCCAGTCGGGAAGGGAGACTCAGCCCCAGCATTTT.

On this clone: The junction departs from germline at one end; a sequencing error may be responsible. The chain carries TRBV2 and TRBJ2-5, with 7 bases fitting TRBD1. Germline V gives CDR1 SNHLY, CDR2 FYNNEI. The CDR3 sequence is 15 residues long. The CDR3 region is CAGSEGGTESETQYF. CDR3 nucleotides: TGTGCCGGCAGTGAAGGTGGGACAGAGAGTGAGACCCAGTACTTC.

The V gene is TRBV7-9, the J gene TRBJ2-1; 11 nucleotides agree with TRBD2. Germline values: CDR1 SEHNR, CDR2 FQNEAQ (reference sequence). The CDR3 is 15 amino acids. V lost 2 bases and J lost 4; bases outside the gene matches: 1. DNA of the CDR3: TGTGCCAGCAGCTTACTAGCGGGGGGATACAATGAGCAGTTCTTC. This codes for CASSLLAGGYNEQFF.